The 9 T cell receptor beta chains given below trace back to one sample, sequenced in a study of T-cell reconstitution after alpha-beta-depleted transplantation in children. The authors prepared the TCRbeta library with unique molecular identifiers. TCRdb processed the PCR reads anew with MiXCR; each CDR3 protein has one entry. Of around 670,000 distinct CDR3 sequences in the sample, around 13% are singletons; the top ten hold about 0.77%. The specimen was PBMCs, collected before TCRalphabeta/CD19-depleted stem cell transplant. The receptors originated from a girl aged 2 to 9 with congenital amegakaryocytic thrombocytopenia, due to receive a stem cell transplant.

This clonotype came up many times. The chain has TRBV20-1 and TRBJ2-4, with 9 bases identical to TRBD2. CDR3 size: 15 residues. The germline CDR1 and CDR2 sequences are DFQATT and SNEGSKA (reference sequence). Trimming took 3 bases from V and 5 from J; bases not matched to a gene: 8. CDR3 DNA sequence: TGCAGTGCTAGTTCGGCTAGCGGGATCCAAAACATTCAGTACTTC. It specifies CSASSASGIQNIQYF.

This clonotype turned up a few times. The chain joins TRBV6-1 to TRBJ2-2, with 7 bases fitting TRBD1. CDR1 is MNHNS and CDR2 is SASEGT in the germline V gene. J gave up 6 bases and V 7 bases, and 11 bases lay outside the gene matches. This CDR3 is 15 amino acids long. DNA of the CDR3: TGTGCCAGCACCTTAGTACAGGGGACGTCCGGGGAGCTGTTTTTT. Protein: CASTLVQGTSGELFF.

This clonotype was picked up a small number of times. Here the CDR3 reads CASSEEGETSAYEQYF. CDR3 in DNA: TGCGCCAGCAGCGAGGAAGGGGAAACATCCGCCTACGAGCAGTACTTC. The chain recombines TRBV5-1 with TRBJ2-7, with D possibly matching TRBD1 (5 bases). V was trimmed by 4 bases and J by 2 bases, leaving 19 bases between them. This CDR3 region has 16 residues. CDR1 is SGHRS, CDR2 YFSETQ, per germline. Full variable domain (outside the CDR3, taken from reference TRBV5-1 and TRBJ2-7): KAGVTQTPRYLIKTRGQQVTLSCSPISGHRSVSWYQQTPGQGLQFLFEYFSETQRNKGNFPGRFSGRQFSNSRSEMNVSTLELGDSALYLCASSEEGETSAYEQYFGPGTRLTVT.

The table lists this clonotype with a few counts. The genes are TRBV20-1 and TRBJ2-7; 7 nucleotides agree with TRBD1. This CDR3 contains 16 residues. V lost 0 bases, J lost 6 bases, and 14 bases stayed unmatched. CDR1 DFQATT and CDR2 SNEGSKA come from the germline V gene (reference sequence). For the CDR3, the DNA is TGCAGTGCTAGAGATCTGACAGGGCAAGCCCTATTCGAGCAGTACTTC. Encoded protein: CSARDLTGQALFEQYF.

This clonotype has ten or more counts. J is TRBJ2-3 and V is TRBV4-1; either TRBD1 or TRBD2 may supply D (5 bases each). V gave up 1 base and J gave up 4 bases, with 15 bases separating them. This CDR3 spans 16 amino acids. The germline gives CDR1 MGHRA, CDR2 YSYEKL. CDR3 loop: CASSQVAVGESDTQYF. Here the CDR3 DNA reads TGCGCCAGCAGCCAAGTGGCGGTAGGGGAGTCAGATACGCAGTATTTT.

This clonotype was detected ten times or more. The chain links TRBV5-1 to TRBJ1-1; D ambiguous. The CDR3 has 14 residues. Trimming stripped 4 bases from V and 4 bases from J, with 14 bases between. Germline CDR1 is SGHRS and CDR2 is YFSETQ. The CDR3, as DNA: TGCGCCAGCAGCGTCTCGCGGACGGCCACTGAAGCTTTCTTT. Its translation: CASSVSRTATEAFF. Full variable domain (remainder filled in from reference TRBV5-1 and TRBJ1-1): KAGVTQTPRYLIKTRGQQVTLSCSPISGHRSVSWYQQTPGQGLQFLFEYFSETQRNKGNFPGRFSGRQFSNSRSEMNVSTLELGDSALYLCASSVSRTATEAFFGQGTRLTVV.

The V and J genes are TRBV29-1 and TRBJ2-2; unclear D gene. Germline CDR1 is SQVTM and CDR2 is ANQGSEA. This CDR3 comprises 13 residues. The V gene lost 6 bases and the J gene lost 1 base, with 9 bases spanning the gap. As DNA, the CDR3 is TGCAGCGTCTTTGTTAGGAACACCGGGGAGCTGTTTTTT. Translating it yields CSVFVRNTGELFF.

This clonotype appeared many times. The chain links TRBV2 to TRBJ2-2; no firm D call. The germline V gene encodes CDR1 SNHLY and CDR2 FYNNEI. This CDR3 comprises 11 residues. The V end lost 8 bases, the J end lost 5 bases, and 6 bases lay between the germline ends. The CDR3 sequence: CASQETGELFF. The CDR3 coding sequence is TGTGCCAGCCAGGAGACCGGGGAGCTGTTTTTT.

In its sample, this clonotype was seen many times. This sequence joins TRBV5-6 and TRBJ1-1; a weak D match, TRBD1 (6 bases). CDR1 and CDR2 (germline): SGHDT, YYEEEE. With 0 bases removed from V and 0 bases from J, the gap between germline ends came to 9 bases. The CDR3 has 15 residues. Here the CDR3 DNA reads TGTGCCAGCAGCTTGGTGGGACATTTGAACACTGAAGCTTTCTTT. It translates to CASSLVGHLNTEAFF.